This T cell receptor (beta chain) was sequenced during a study of tumor-infiltrating lymphocytes in primary liver carcinoma. The study co-extracted DNA and RNA from approximately 20-30 mg of unsorted bulk tissue. About this clonotype: Germline is not matched at one junction end, which may reflect a read error.

From germline, CDR1 is SNHLY and CDR2 FYNNEI. CDR3 length equals 14 residues. Starting from around 0.45 ug of total RNA, TCR beta cDNA was produced with a primer in the constant region. Employing slightly modified ARM-PCR, three nested multiplex PCR rounds were run, and these gave rise to the TCR beta libraries. TRBV1-TRBV30 forward primers and a C-beta reverse primer were used in the first two PCR rounds, which each ran for around 10 cycles. In TCRdb, the multiplex PCR reads were re-called with MiXCR into one record per CDR3 protein. The sample holds some 87,000 distinct CDR3 sequences, about 73% seen once.

This TCR derives from a middle-aged man with primary liver carcinoma and hepatitis B virus infection. Sequencing was carried out using tumor-adjacent normal liver tissue. The chain recombines TRBV2 with TRBJ2-5; 8 nucleotides align to TRBD1. The CDR3 nucleotides read TGTGCCAGGGGCCCGGGACAGGTAGGAGCGACCCAATACTTC. As protein: CARGPGQVGATQYF.